This T cell receptor beta chain came from a study of blood T cell repertoires in COVID-19 (dated by TCRdb to the early 2020s). Notes on the research overall: Samples covering the acute and convalescent phases of COVID-19 were provided by collaborators in the United States, Italy and Spain. The prospective study material was composed of cDNA or gDNA derived from T cells, B-cell-depleted T cells, or PBMCs. Deeply sampled blood TCRbeta repertoires from subjects exposed to, actively infected with, or recovered from COVID-19 were included in the dataset. A freely available public database, intended as a resource for researchers studying the immune response to SARS-CoV-2, is where the repertoires were released. The samples were drawn from the first 160 participants of the ongoing ImmuneRACE study and from over 950 subjects provided by 6 global collaborators. A de-identified subject ID, COVID-19 status, age in years and sex were almost always included in the sample metadata. HLA class I and class II types, where available, came from metadata supplied by the sample provider rather than from assay-based typing. Overall results and qualifications from the work: Clinical and demographic metadata were provided uncurated, with the amount varying by source and participant.

The CDR3 holds 14 amino acids from the cysteine to the phenylalanine. Only the CDR3 DNA stays, 42 bases, in frame from base 1. In the germline V gene, CDR1 corresponds to MNHEY and CDR2 to SVGEGT. The germline V and J ends show losses of 2 bases and 8 bases respectively, and no gene match explains 6 bases of the junction. Comments on this clone: The antigen it binds to is not known. Base qualities are not recorded, but no much larger clone differs from it by a single base.

Participants in the prospective study were enrolled through a virtual design, were aged about 18 to 100 years, and lived in roughly 24 United States geographic areas. In the prospective study, participants were assigned to cohorts based on the clinical history participants reported in a screening survey and a study questionnaire. In the prospective study, whole blood, serum and a nasopharyngeal or oropharyngeal swab were collected from each participant by mobile phlebotomists. Additional blood draws and questionnaires over a 2-month period could optionally be provided by prospective study participants. Prospective study blood samples were shipped either frozen or at room temperature before DNA extraction. The immunoSEQ Assay, a bias-controlled multiplex PCR, was used to amplify TCRbeta CDR3 regions from genomic DNA. For the original study's pipeline: Within the assay, amplification of reference gene primers was used to estimate how many nucleated cells each sample contained. To quantify the absolute abundance of each unique TCRbeta CDR3 rearrangement, sequence reads were collapsed and filtered. Productive Simpson clonality was computed per sample as the square root of Simpson's diversity index over productive rearrangements. In its TCRdb copy, this immuneACCESS table keeps in-frame sequences only and misses some clones. Where compared with another copy, unresolved V genes explain less than half of these, and the others have no known cause. V and J calls and clone size are as listed in that table; D and trimming were resolved from the DNA. This sample comprises under 250,000 clones, roughly 85% of them detected only once. About 9.3% of the sample is held by the ten biggest clonotypes.

The sequence is built from TRBV6-2 or TRBV6-3 and TRBJ2-1; a stretch of 7 junction bases matches TRBD2. The receptor comes from a woman aged 50 to 65 with acute COVID-19. The source material was PBMCs or T cells enriched from blood (not recorded which). The CDR3 corresponds to CASSYQGRGDEQFF. The nucleotide sequence is given as TGTGCCAGCAGTTACCAGGGCCGGGGGGATGAGCAGTTCTTC.